This entry concerns a single TCR beta chain. The antigen is not known. At one boundary the junction diverges from the germline segment, which might be a read error. Sequencing used immunoSEQ multiplex PCR; TCRdb keeps in-frame clones, though not all of them. The data contain approximately 25,000 clones, about 89% of them seen just once; the ten biggest clones take up 1.1%. Germline-derived CDR1 and CDR2 are MNHEY and SMNVEV (reference sequence). The CDR3 has 15 residues. The data originate from a study of T cells in narcolepsy. Study as a whole: Healthy controls were enrolled alongside patients with narcolepsy type 1 or type 2.

General study findings and limits: Same-patient CSF and blood CD4+ T cell clonotypes included HCRT-specific and TRIB2-specific autoreactive ones. Autoreactive clonotypes reportedly recurred in blood of same and different patients, not controls.

The J gene is TRBJ2-7, the V gene TRBV27; no clear D. Material: CD45RA- memory CD4+ T cells from PBMCs. The origin of this receptor is a human donor with narcolepsy. CDR3 in DNA: TGTGCCAGCAGGCGTACTCAGTCAAATGGCCCTTCGTGGATCTTC. The encoded protein is CASRRTQSNGPSWIF.